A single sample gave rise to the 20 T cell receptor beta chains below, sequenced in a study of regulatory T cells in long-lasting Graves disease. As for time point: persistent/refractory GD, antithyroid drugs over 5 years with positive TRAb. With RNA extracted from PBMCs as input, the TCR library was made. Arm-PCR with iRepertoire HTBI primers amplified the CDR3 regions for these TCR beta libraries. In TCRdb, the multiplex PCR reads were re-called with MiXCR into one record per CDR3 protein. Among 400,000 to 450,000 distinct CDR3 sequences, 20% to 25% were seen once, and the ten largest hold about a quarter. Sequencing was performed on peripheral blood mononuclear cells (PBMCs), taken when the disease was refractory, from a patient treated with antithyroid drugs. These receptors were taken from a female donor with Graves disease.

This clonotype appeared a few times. The DNA for the CDR3 is TGCAGTGCCAGACCCCTGGCAGACGCAAATTCACCCCTCCACTTT. As protein: CSARPLADANSPLHF. The chain uses TRBV20-1 and TRBJ1-6; no clear D gene. V lost 6 bases and J 7 bases, leaving 19 bases between the germline ends. Germline values: CDR1 DFQATT, CDR2 SNEGSKA (reference sequence). The CDR3 has 15 amino acids.

The CDR3 DNA sequence: TGCGCCAGCAAAGCTTCGTATTCTAGCGGAGAAGGGGAAGAGACCCAGTACTTC. Amino acids: CASKASYSSGEGEETQYF. This sequence joins TRBV5-1 and TRBJ2-5; 7 nucleotides match TRBD2. This CDR3 has 18 residues. With 6 bases clipped from V and 3 bases from J, the junction kept 20 bases outside the gene matches. Germline CDR1 and CDR2: SGHRS and YFSETQ.

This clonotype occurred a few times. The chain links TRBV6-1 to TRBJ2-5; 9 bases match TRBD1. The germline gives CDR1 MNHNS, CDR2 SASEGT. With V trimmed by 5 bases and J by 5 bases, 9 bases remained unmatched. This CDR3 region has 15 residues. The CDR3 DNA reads TGTGCCAGCAGTACCAGGACAGGGGATAGGGAGACCCAGTACTTC. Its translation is CASSTRTGDRETQYF.

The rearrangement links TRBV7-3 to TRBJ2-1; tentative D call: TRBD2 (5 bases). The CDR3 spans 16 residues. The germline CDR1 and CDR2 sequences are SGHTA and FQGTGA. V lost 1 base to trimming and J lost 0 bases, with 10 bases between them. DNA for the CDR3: TGTGCCAGCAGCTTAATTTCCGGGAACTCCTACAATGAGCAGTTCTTC. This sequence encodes CASSLISGNSYNEQFF.

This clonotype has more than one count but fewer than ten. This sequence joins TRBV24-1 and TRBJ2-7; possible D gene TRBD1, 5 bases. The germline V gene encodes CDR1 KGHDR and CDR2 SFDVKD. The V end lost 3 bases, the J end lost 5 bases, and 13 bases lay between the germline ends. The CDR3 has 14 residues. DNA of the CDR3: TGTGCCACCAGTGATCCCGGTAGGGGCAACGAGCAGTACTTC. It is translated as CATSDPGRGNEQYF.

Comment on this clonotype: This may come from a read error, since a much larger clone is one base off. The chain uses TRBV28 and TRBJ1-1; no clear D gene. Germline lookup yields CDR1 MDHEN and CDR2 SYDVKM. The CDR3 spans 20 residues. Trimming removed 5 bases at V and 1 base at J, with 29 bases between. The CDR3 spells CASSQIFSAGTFLPNTEAFF. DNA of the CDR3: TGTGCCAGCAGTCAAATTTTTTCCGCAGGAACATTTCTACCGAACACTGAAGCTTTCTTT.

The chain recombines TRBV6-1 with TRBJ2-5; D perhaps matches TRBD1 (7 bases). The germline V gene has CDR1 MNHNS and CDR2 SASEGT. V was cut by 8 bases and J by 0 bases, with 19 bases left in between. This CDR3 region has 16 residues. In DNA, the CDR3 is TGTGCCAGCCGACGGAGGGGACAGCTGTACCAAGAGACCCAGTACTTC. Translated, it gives CASRRRGQLYQETQYF.

CDR3 nucleotides: TGTGCCTGGAGTTTAGGGGGACTAGCGGGATACGAGCAGTACTTC. Translated, it gives CAWSLGGLAGYEQYF. This chain uses TRBV30 with TRBJ2-7; 13 positions agree with TRBD2. CDR3 length: 15 residues. CDR1 is GTSNPN and CDR2 is SVGIG in the germline V gene (reference sequence). Trimming at V came to 2 bases and at J to 4 bases, leaving 5 bases not matched to a gene.

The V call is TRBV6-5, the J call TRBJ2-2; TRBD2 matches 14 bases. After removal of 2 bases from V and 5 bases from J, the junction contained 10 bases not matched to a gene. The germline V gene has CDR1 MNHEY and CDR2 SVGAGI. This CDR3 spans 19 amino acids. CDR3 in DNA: TGTGCCAGCAGTTACACAATTGCGGGACTAGCGGGAGTTACCGGGGAGCTGTTTTTT. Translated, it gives CASSYTIAGLAGVTGELFF.

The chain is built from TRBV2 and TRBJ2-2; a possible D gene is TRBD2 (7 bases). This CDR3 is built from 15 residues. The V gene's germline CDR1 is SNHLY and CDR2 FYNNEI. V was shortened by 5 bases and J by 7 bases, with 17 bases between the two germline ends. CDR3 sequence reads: CASSPGGLWGGELFF. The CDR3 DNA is TGTGCCAGCAGTCCCGGGGGGCTTTGGGGCGGGGAGCTGTTTTTT. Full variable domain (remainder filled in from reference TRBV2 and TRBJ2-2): EPEVTQTPSHQVTQMGQEVILRCVPISNHLYFYWYRQILGQKVEFLVSFYNNEISEKSEIFDDQFSVERPDGSNFTLKIRSTKLEDSAMYFCASSPGGLWGGELFFGEGSRLTVL.

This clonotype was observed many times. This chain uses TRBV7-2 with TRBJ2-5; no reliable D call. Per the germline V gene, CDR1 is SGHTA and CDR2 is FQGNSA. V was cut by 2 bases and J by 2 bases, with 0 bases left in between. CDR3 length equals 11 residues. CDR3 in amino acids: CASSLQETQYF. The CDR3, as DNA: TGTGCCAGCAGCTTACAAGAGACCCAGTACTTC.

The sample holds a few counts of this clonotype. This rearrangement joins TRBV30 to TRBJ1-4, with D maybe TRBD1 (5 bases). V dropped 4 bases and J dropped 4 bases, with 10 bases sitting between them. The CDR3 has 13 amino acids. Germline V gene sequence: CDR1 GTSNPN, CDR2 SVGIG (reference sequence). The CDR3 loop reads CAWNDRSNEKLFF. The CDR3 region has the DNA TGTGCCTGGAACGACAGAAGTAATGAAAAACTGTTTTTT.

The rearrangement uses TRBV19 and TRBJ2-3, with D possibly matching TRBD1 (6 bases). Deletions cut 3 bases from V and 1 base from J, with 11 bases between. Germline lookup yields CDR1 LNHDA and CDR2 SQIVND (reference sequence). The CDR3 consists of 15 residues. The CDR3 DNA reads TGTGCCAGTAGTATCCCGGGACAACGCACAGATACGCAGTATTTT. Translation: CASSIPGQRTDTQYF.

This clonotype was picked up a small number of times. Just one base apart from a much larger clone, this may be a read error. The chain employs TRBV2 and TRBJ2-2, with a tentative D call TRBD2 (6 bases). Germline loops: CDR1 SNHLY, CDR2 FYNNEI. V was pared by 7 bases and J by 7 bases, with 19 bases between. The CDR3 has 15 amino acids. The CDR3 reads CASKSSGTPIGELFF. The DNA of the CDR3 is TGTGCCAGCAAGAGCTCTGGGACTCCTATCGGGGAGCTGTTTTTT.

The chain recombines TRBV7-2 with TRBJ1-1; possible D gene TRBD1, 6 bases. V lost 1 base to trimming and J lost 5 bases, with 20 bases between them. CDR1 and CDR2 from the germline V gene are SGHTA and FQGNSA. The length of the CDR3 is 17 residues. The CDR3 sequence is CASSLGGRGQVRTEAFF. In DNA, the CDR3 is TGTGCCAGCAGCTTAGGTGGCCGGGGGCAAGTAAGGACTGAAGCTTTCTTT.

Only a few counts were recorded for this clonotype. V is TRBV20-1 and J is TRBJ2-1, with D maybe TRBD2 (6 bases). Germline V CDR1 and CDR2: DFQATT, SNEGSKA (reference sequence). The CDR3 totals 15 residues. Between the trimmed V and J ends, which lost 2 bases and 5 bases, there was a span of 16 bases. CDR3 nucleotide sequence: TGCAGTGCTAGATGGACGGACTACCCAAACAATGAGCAGTTCTTC. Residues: CSARWTDYPNNEQFF.

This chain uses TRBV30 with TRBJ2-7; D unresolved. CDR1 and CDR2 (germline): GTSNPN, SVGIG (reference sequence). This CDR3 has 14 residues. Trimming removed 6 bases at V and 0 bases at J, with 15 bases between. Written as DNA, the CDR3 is TGTGCCTGCCAGTTGTCGGAGAGCTCCTACGAGCAGTACTTC. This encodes CACQLSESSYEQYF.

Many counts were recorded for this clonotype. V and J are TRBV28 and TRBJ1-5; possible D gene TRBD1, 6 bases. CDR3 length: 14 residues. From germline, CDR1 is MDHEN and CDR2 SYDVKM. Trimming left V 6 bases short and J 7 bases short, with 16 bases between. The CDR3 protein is CASSPDRRGQPQHF. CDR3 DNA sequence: TGTGCCAGCAGCCCAGACAGGCGCGGGCAGCCCCAGCATTTT.

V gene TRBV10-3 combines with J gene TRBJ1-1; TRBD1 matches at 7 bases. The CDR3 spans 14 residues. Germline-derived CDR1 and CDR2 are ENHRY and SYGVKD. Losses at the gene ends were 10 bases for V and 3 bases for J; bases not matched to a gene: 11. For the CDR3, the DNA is TGTGCCACCCGAACGCAGGGGGGTGACACTGAAGCTTTCTTT. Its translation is CATRTQGGDTEAFF.

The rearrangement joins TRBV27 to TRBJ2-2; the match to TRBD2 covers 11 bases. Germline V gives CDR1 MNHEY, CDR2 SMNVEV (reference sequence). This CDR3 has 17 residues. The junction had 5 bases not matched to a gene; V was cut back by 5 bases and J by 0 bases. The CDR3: CASSTGLAAANTGELFF. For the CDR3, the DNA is TGTGCCAGCAGTACGGGACTAGCGGCGGCGAACACCGGGGAGCTGTTTTTT.